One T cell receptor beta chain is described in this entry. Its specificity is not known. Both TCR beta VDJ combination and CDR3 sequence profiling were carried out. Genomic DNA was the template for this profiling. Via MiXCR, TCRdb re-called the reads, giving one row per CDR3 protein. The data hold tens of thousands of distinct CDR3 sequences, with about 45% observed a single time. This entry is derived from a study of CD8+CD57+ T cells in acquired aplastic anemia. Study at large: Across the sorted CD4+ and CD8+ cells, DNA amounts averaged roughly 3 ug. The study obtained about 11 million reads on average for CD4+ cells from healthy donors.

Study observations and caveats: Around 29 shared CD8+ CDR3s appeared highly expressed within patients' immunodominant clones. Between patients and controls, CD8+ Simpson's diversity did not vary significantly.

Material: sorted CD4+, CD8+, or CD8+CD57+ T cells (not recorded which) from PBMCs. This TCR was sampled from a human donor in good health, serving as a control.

CDR3 DNA sequence: TGTGCCAGAACTTCGGGGGTCGGTGAGCAGTTCTTC. Its translation: CARTSGVGEQFF. The V and J genes are TRBV2 and TRBJ2-1; the D gene is possibly TRBD2 (6 bases). The ends were cut back, 9 bases at V and 9 bases at J, with 15 bases in the middle. There are 12 residues in the CDR3. Germline V lookup: CDR1 SNHLY, CDR2 FYNNEI.